A single sample gave rise to the 20 T cell receptor beta chains below, sequenced in a study of response to subunit inactivated influenza vaccine. TCRdb reprocessed the RT-PCR reads via MiXCR and lists one record per CDR3 protein. The sample carries hundreds of thousands of distinct CDR3 sequences, about 8% recorded once. The sequences come from PBMCs from blood, collected less than 25 months after vaccination. All receptors come from a man aged 45-69 years who received an inactivated influenza vaccine.

This clonotype was counted at least ten times. The J gene is TRBJ1-1, the V gene TRBV15, with a possible D match to TRBD1 (6 bases). CDR1 LNHNV and CDR2 YYDKDF come from the germline V gene (reference sequence). Trimming left V 0 bases short and J 6 bases short, with 11 bases between. This CDR3 is built from 14 residues. CDR3 coding DNA: TGTGCCACCAGCAGAGATCGGGGGGCCCCTGAAGCTTTCTTT. Translating it yields CATSRDRGAPEAFF. The whole variable domain, filled in from reference TRBV15 and TRBJ1-1, reads DAMVIQNPRYQVTQFGKPVTLSCSQTLNHNVMYWYQQKSSQAPKLLFHYYDKDFNNEADTPDNFQSRRPNTSFCFLDIRSPGLGDTAMYLCATSRDRGAPEAFFGQGTRLTVV.

This clonotype was counted only a few times. The chain is built from TRBV20-1 and TRBJ2-5; 7 bases match TRBD1. The germline V gene has CDR1 DFQATT and CDR2 SNEGSKA (reference sequence). This CDR3 comprises 13 residues. V lost 3 bases to trimming and J lost 3 bases; unmatched junction nucleotides: 4. CDR3 sequence (DNA): TGCAGTGCTAGGGGACAGTGGGAAGAGACCCAGTACTTC. Its protein is CSARGQWEETQYF.

The table lists this clonotype with a few counts. The chain has TRBV20-1 and TRBJ2-5, with D possibly being TRBD1 (5 bases). Between the trimmed V and J ends, which lost 3 bases and 5 bases, there was a span of 13 bases. The CDR3 sequence is 13 residues long. In germline, CDR1 is DFQATT, CDR2 SNEGSKA (reference sequence). CDR3: CSASVGAVETQYF. The CDR3 nucleotides read TGCAGTGCTAGTGTAGGGGCCGTGGAGACCCAGTACTTC.

The rearrangement joins TRBV15 to TRBJ2-2; 9 positions match TRBD1. V was clipped by 3 bases and J by 6 bases; unmatched bases: 11. The length of the CDR3 is 17 residues. Germline CDR1 and CDR2: LNHNV and YYDKDF (reference sequence). The CDR3: CATSRGPGQGASGELFF. CDR3 nucleotide sequence: TGTGCCACCAGCAGGGGACCGGGACAGGGAGCTTCCGGGGAGCTGTTTTTT.

This chain uses TRBV11-1 with TRBJ2-6; 12 bases agree with TRBD1. CDR3 length: 18 residues. The J segment lost 2 bases and the V segment lost 0 bases, leaving 2 bases of the junction unmatched. Germline CDR1 SGHAT, CDR2 FQDESV (reference sequence). The CDR3 DNA follows: TGTGCCAGCAGCTTAGCCGGGACAGGGGGCACTGGGGCCAACGTCCTGACTTTC. Translation gives CASSLAGTGGTGANVLTF.

This clonotype was seen a few times. The chain has TRBV7-9 and TRBJ2-1, with TRBD1 matching over 7 bases. The germline CDR1 and CDR2 sequences are SEHNR and FQNEAQ (reference sequence). The CDR3 is 17 amino acids. The V and J ends lost 6 bases and 11 bases, in that order; junction bases with no gene match: 22. The CDR3 DNA follows: TGTGCCAGCAGTAATCCCCGACTTACAGGGGAGACCGGGAAGCAGTTCTTC. Protein: CASSNPRLTGETGKQFF.

At least ten counts were recorded for this clonotype. The rearrangement links TRBV9 to TRBJ2-2; TRBD2 might be the D (6 bases). With 0 bases removed from V and 2 bases from J, the gap between germline ends came to 11 bases. The CDR3 runs to 16 residues. CDR1 is SGDLS and CDR2 is YYNGEE in the germline V gene. The CDR3 loop reads CASSVAGGRNTGELFF. CDR3 DNA sequence: TGTGCCAGCAGCGTAGCTGGGGGGAGAAACACCGGGGAGCTGTTTTTT.

This chain uses TRBV28 with TRBJ1-4; no definite D call. CDR1 is MDHEN, CDR2 SYDVKM, per germline. Trimming left V 6 bases short and J 5 bases short, with 7 bases between. This CDR3 has 12 residues. CDR3 protein: CASSLLNEKLFF. The CDR3 region has the DNA TGTGCCAGCAGCCTTCTCAATGAAAAACTGTTTTTT.

This clonotype showed up just a few times. The chain recombines TRBV6-1 with TRBJ2-7, with 9 bases that match TRBD1. The V and J ends lost 5 bases and 1 base, in that order; junction bases with no gene match: 6. The germline V gene has CDR1 MNHNS and CDR2 SASEGT. The CDR3 length is 15 residues. The CDR3 region has the DNA TGTGCCAGCAGTAGGGACAGGGAGGTTTCCTACGAGCAGTACTTC. Amino acids: CASSRDREVSYEQYF.

Note on this clonotype: Since a much larger clone is just one base distant, this may be a read error. No DNA is shown, since the ends of the CDR3 on it are uncertain; the CDR3 is the one TCRdb lists. The genes are TRBV29-1 and TRBJ2-1; no check of the table's D call, TRBD2, against the DNA was made. Germline V gives CDR1 SQVTM, CDR2 ANQGSEA. The CDR3 is 13 amino acids in total, end residues counted. The CDR3 here is CSVGSGSLNEEFF.

This clonotype was seen repeatedly, ten times or more. V and J are TRBV20-1 and TRBJ1-4, with 7 positions matching TRBD1. V lost 2 bases, J lost 14 bases, and 5 bases stayed unmatched. This CDR3 comprises 11 residues. In germline, CDR1 is DFQATT, CDR2 SNEGSKA (reference sequence). CDR3 sequence reads: CSARSRGLLFF. As DNA, the CDR3 is TGCAGTGCTAGATCAAGGGGGCTGCTGTTTTTT.

On this clonotype itself: One junction end does not reproduce the germline sequence, and a read error may be involved. DNA of the CDR3: TGTGCCAGCAGCAGGGGGGTGATGGAGACCCAGTACTTC. Translating it yields CASSRGVMETQYF. This chain uses TRBV15 with TRBJ2-5, with D tentatively TRBD1 (7 bases). Germline CDR1 and CDR2: LNHNV and YYDKDF (reference sequence). This CDR3 spans 13 amino acids.

The table lists this clonotype with a few counts. The gene calls are TRBV7-2 and TRBJ2-1; 9 bases are shared with TRBD1. V gave up 3 bases and J gave up 3 bases; unmatched junction bases: 6. Per germline, CDR1 SGHTA and CDR2 FQGNSA. The CDR3 is made up of 16 amino acids. The CDR3 here is CASSFGTGLVYNEQFF. CDR3 DNA sequence: TGTGCCAGCAGCTTTGGGACAGGGCTGGTCTACAATGAGCAGTTCTTC.

This clonotype was picked up a small number of times. The rearrangement uses TRBV20-1 and TRBJ2-1; D is perhaps TRBD1 or TRBD2 (5 bases each). Between the trimmed V and J ends, which lost 0 bases and 0 bases, there was a span of 12 bases. Germline assignment: CDR1 DFQATT and CDR2 SNEGSKA (reference sequence). This CDR3 region has 16 residues. The CDR3: CSARDLAGSSYNEQFF. The CDR3 DNA reads as TGCAGTGCTAGAGATCTGGCAGGGAGCTCCTACAATGAGCAGTTCTTC.

The chain couples TRBV5-1 to TRBJ1-2; maybe TRBD1 (6 bases). Trimming removed 4 bases from V and 5 bases from J, with 15 bases in between. Germline values: CDR1 SGHRS, CDR2 YFSETQ. This CDR3 comprises 14 residues. As DNA, the CDR3 is TGCGCCAGCAGCCTACAGGGTCTTGAGTATGGCTACACCTTC. Translated: CASSLQGLEYGYTF.

This clonotype was found many times. This chain uses TRBV27 with TRBJ1-1; tentatively, D is TRBD1 (6 bases). The CDR3 loop spans 13 amino acids. The V gene's germline CDR1 is MNHEY and CDR2 SMNVEV (reference sequence). The germline V and J ends were trimmed by 7 bases and 0 bases, with 9 bases remaining between them. CDR3 in amino acids: CASKGVMNTEAFF. The DNA of the CDR3 is TGTGCCAGCAAGGGGGTAATGAACACTGAAGCTTTCTTT.

This clonotype was observed a few times. Written as DNA, the CDR3 is TGCAGTGCTAGAGTAGCCAGCGGGAGGGCCAATGAGCAGTTCTTC. Translation: CSARVASGRANEQFF. This chain joins TRBV20-1 and TRBJ2-1; 10 bases fit TRBD2. This CDR3 spans 15 amino acids. Germline assignment: CDR1 DFQATT and CDR2 SNEGSKA (reference sequence). V was pared by 1 base and J by 6 bases, with 6 bases of the junction left unmatched.

The rearrangement joins TRBV20-1 to TRBJ2-5, with D perhaps matching TRBD2 (5 bases). The CDR3 runs to 13 residues. Trimming took 0 bases from V and 5 from J, leaving 10 bases between them. CDR1 is DFQATT and CDR2 is SNEGSKA in the germline V gene (reference sequence). The CDR3 loop is CSARDLRTETQYF. In DNA, the CDR3 is TGCAGTGCTAGAGATTTGCGGACTGAGACCCAGTACTTC.

A few counts support this clonotype. The chain joins TRBV6-2 or TRBV6-3 to TRBJ2-5, with D uncertain. The V gene lost 5 bases and the J gene lost 3 bases, with 7 bases spanning the gap. Germline V gene sequence: CDR1 MNHEY, CDR2 SVGEGT. The CDR3 consists of 12 residues. CDR3: CASSRREETQYF. The CDR3 DNA follows: TGTGCCAGCAGTAGACGGGAAGAGACCCAGTACTTC.

This clonotype was counted a few times. The chain combines TRBV6-2 or TRBV6-3 with TRBJ2-2; maybe TRBD2 (5 bases). This CDR3 is 13 amino acids long. Germline CDR1 is MNHEY and CDR2 is SVGEGT. V was clipped by 4 bases and J by 7 bases, with 10 bases between them. In DNA form, the CDR3 reads TGTGCCAGCAGTTCATCGGGGTACGGGGAGCTGTTTTTT. It is translated as CASSSSGYGELFF.